These T cell receptor beta chains were read from a single sample in a study of T cell repertoires in cytomegalovirus infection. TCRdb re-called the reads through MiXCR, storing one row per CDR3 protein. The sample shows 680,000 or so distinct CDR3 sequences, less than 40% of them seen only once. The sample comprised PBMCs. These receptors all come from a human donor in good health (CMV status not recorded). Some clones in this sample may be carry-over from other donors' samples. Both conserved end residues are part of each CDR3. The order of the fields is D gene, V gene, CDR3 length, J gene, CDR3 protein. D genes are given only for firm matches.

D: TRBD1; V: TRBV20-1; length: 15; J: TRBJ2-7; CDR3: CSAKEQTGQKYEQYF
D: TRBD1; V: TRBV7-2; length: 15; J: TRBJ2-4; CDR3: CASSTSTGGKNIQYF
D: NA; V: TRBV30; length: 13; J: TRBJ2-7; CDR3: CAWSVKDRYEQYF
D: NA; V: TRBV4-1; length: 13; J: TRBJ1-5; CDR3: CASSQEGRTSQHF
D: TRBD2; V: TRBV7-9; length: 15; J: TRBJ2-5; CDR3: CASSSLAGGQETQYF
D: TRBD1; V: TRBV6-8; length: 16; J: TRBJ2-7; CDR3: CASSYSIPGQIYEQYF
D: TRBD2; V: TRBV5-4; length: 15; J: TRBJ2-5; CDR3: CASSLRVAGGETQYF
D: NA; V: TRBV20-1; length: 13; J: TRBJ2-2; CDR3: CSARDLDTGELFF
D: TRBD1; V: TRBV6-8; length: 16; J: TRBJ2-3; CDR3: CASSRRTGSSTDTQYF
D: NA; V: TRBV12-3/TRBV12-4; length: 12; J: TRBJ1-3; CDR3: CASRPTGNTIYF
D: NA; V: TRBV7-9; length: 16; J: TRBJ2-4; CDR3: CASSSSISGTQGIQYF
D: NA; V: TRBV7-8; length: 18; J: TRBJ1-3; CDR3: CASSLERSSPGSGNTIYF
D: NA; V: TRBV27; length: 15; J: TRBJ2-4; CDR3: CASRGHGRFKNIQYF
D: NA; V: TRBV25-1; length: 16; J: TRBJ1-1; CDR3: CASSDPATRGGTEAFF
D: NA; V: TRBV7-8; length: 17; J: TRBJ2-1; CDR3: CASSLDGATGSYNEQFF
D: TRBD1; V: TRBV12-5; length: 15; J: TRBJ2-1; CDR3: CASARDREGGNEQFF
D: NA; V: TRBV7-8; length: 14; J: TRBJ2-4; CDR3: CASSWGRAKNIQYF
D: TRBD1; V: TRBV7-6; length: 16; J: TRBJ1-4; CDR3: CASSLRQGIINEKLFF
D: NA; V: TRBV6-5; length: 15; J: TRBJ2-3; CDR3: CASSYSPGEWDTQYF
D: NA; V: TRBV29-1; length: 15; J: TRBJ1-3; CDR3: CSVEDSQSTGNTIYF
D: NA; V: TRBV7-8; length: 16; J: TRBJ1-1; CDR3: CASSLASRGRNTEAFF
D: TRBD1; V: TRBV19; length: 13; J: TRBJ2-4; CDR3: CASRRQGSNIQYF
D: NA; V: TRBV19; length: 14; J: TRBJ2-1; CDR3: CASSADAFVDEQFF
D: NA; V: TRBV28; length: 14; J: TRBJ1-5; CDR3: CASSLYHSGQPQHF
D: NA; V: TRBV7-2; length: 11; J: TRBJ1-1; CDR3: CASSFGNEAFF
D: NA; V: TRBV28; length: 15; J: TRBJ1-1; CDR3: CASSFSRDGGTEAFF
D: NA; V: TRBV7-9; length: 15; J: TRBJ1-2; CDR3: CASSLNHLGRGGYTF
D: TRBD1; V: TRBV29-1; length: 13; J: TRBJ1-2; CDR3: CSVREQGNYGYTF
D: NA; V: TRBV30; length: 17; J: TRBJ1-2; CDR3: CAWSVFQPRGGVYGYTF
D: TRBD1; V: TRBV6-6; length: 16; J: TRBJ1-2; CDR3: CASSYPIEDRGRGYTF
D: NA; V: TRBV18; length: 18; J: TRBJ2-6; CDR3: CASSPRSLTEPGANVLTF
D: NA; V: TRBV28; length: 13; J: TRBJ1-2; CDR3: CASSSYMGEGYTF
D: TRBD2; V: TRBV7-2; length: 18; J: TRBJ2-1; CDR3: CASSFSATRLAGVDEQFF
D: NA; V: TRBV7-2; length: 18; J: TRBJ2-2; CDR3: CASSLILLRPMGTGELFF
D: TRBD1; V: TRBV7-2; length: 14; J: TRBJ1-2; CDR3: CASIQTGRFYGYTF
D: NA; V: TRBV7-2; length: 15; J: TRBJ1-2; CDR3: CASGFRQATNYGYTF
D: TRBD2; V: TRBV27; length: 13; J: TRBJ2-7; CDR3: CASSLWAGGEQYF
D: NA; V: TRBV28; length: 17; J: TRBJ2-5; CDR3: CASSFELPGGAQETQYF
D: NA; V: TRBV7-2; length: 14; J: TRBJ1-2; CDR3: CASSPTREGVGVTF
D: NA; V: TRBV7-2; length: 16; J: TRBJ2-7; CDR3: CASSLSRGRGPYEQYF
D: NA; V: TRBV7-8; length: 14; J: TRBJ2-5; CDR3: CASSSQGTVETQYF
D: NA; V: TRBV7-2; length: 13; J: TRBJ1-1; CDR3: CATSLAGSTEAFF
D: NA; V: TRBV11-1; length: 15; J: TRBJ2-7; CDR3: CASSLRVMGTYEQYF
D: NA; V: TRBV5-1; length: 15; J: TRBJ2-1; CDR3: CASRLDGPAGNEQFF
D: TRBD1; V: TRBV7-9; length: 16; J: TRBJ1-6; CDR3: CASSPQGGLINSPLHF